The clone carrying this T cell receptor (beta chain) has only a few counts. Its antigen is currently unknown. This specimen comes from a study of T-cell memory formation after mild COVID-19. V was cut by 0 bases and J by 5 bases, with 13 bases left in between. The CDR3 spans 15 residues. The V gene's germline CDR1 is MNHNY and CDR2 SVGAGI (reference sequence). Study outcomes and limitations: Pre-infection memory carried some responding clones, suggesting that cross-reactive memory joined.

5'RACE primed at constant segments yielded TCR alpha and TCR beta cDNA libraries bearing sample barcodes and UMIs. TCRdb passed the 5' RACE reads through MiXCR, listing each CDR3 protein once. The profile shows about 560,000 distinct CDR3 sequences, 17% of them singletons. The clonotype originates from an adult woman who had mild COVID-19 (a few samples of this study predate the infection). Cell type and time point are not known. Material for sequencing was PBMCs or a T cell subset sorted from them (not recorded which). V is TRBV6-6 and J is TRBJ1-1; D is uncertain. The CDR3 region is CASSYSGGPRTEAFF. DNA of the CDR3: TGTGCCAGCAGTTACTCTGGAGGGCCGCGGACTGAAGCTTTCTTT.